This is a list of T cell receptor beta chains from one sample in a study of CD8 T cells in Susac syndrome. TCRdb independently ran MiXCR on the immunoSEQ multiplex PCR reads; one entry per CDR3 protein. The data contain under 200,000 distinct CDR3 sequences, roughly 92% of them singletons. Sequences were obtained from CD4+ T cells from PBMCs. These receptors were obtained from a human donor in good health. Each CDR3 is given with its conserved first and last residue. The D gene is left open where the match is weak. Clone size is given for some rows only: seen once, a few or many times, or a class if the clone is expanded.

D gene	V gene	J gene	clone size	CDR3 protein	CDR3 DNA
TRBD1	TRBV29-1	TRBJ1-1	-	CSVGLGGANTEAFF	TGCAGCGTCGGCTTAGGGGGCGCGAACACTGAAGCTTTCTTT
TRBD2	TRBV10-3	TRBJ2-3	-	CAISEPSLAGDTDTQYF	TGTGCCATCAGTGAGCCTTCCCTAGCGGGGGACACAGATACGCAGTATTTT
-	TRBV3-1	TRBJ2-1	-	CASSPGTDRWNEQFF	TGTGCCAGCAGCCCCGGGACGGACCGCTGGAATGAGCAGTTCTTC
-	TRBV6-6	TRBJ1-3	-	CASSWAADSGNTIYF	TGTGCCAGCAGTTGGGCGGCGGACTCTGGAAACACCATATATTTT
-	TRBV7-3	TRBJ2-3	-	CASSLRGSGGSDTQYF	TGTGCCAGCAGCTTAAGGGGGTCAGGCGGATCAGATACGCAGTATTTT
-	TRBV3-1	TRBJ2-3	-	CASSQALGSRGTDTQYF	TGTGCCAGCAGCCAAGCACTAGGATCCCGAGGCACAGATACGCAGTATTTT
-	TRBV14	TRBJ2-7	few	CASSQQSFYEQYF	TGTGCCAGCAGCCAACAGTCGTTCTACGAGCAGTACTTC
-	TRBV9	TRBJ2-3	-	CASSVYGGEHGGQYF	TGTGCCAGCAGCGTCTATGGCGGGGAGCACGGGGGGCAGTATTTT
-	TRBV20-1	TRBJ1-1	-	CSASSGGNFGSMGAFF	TGCAGTGCTTCTAGTGGAGGAAATTTTGGAAGTATGGGAGCTTTCTTT
-	TRBV7-8	TRBJ2-5	-	CASSLRVGYHQETQYF	TGTGCCAGCAGCTTAAGAGTAGGGTATCACCAAGAGACCCAGTACTTC
-	TRBV7-6	TRBJ2-7	once	CASSLHTGSYEQYF	TGTGCCAGCAGCTTACACACAGGTTCCTACGAGCAGTACTTC
-	TRBV2	TRBJ1-5	-	CASSANQAYQPQHF	TGTGCCAGCAGTGCAAATCAGGCTTATCAGCCCCAGCATTTT
-	TRBV4-1	TRBJ1-6	-	CASSQDAGVRVGSPLHF	TGCGCCAGCAGCCAAGATGCCGGGGTCAGGGTGGGTTCCCCCCTCCACTTT
-	TRBV19	TRBJ1-2	-	CASRTGNVNGYTF	TGTGCCAGTAGGACCGGCAACGTCAACGGCTACACCTTC
-	TRBV28	TRBJ1-5	once	CASSLLSQPQHF	TGTGCCAGCAGTTTATTGAGTCAGCCCCAGCATTTT
TRBD1	TRBV2	TRBJ2-4	-	CASTYRGQNIQYF	TGTGCCAGCACCTACAGGGGGCAAAACATTCAGTACTTC